This is a list of T cell receptor beta chains from one sample in a study of cytomegalovirus exposure and HLA in healthy donors. The table came from immunoSEQ multiplex PCR; TCRdb's copy has only in-frame clones and leaves some out. The sample consists of tens of thousands of clones, approximately 90% of them appearing once. The material sequenced was PBMCs. Receptor source: a young man in good health and CMV-seronegative. CDR3s include the opening cysteine and the closing phenylalanine or tryptophan. The order of the fields is J gene, CDR3 length, V gene, CDR3 protein.

>TRBJ1-1|16|TRBV19
CASSIRRGAFPTEAFF
>TRBJ2-1|16|TRBV14
CASSPRGLVTYNEQFF
>TRBJ2-7|13|TRBV28
CASRGGGTYEQYF
>TRBJ2-1|15|TRBV7-3
CASSPVASGRSEQFF
>TRBJ1-2|14|TRBV5-6
CASSPSGGAYGYTF
>TRBJ1-2|15|TRBV5-1
CASSTSRDRGFGYTF
>TRBJ2-2|17|TRBV7-9
CASSRTGGGKNTGELFF
>TRBJ1-5|12|TRBV5-4
CASSDGGGPQHF
>TRBJ2-5|16|TRBV5-1
CASSLEASGSQETQYF
>TRBJ1-3|13|TRBV4-1
CASSLNEGTTIYF
>TRBJ2-5|12|TRBV2
CAGRKGTETQYF
>TRBJ2-7|15|TRBV6-6
CASSYSPGVPYEQYF
>TRBJ2-3|16|TRBV9
CASSELAGDYTDTQYF
>TRBJ2-5|16|TRBV2
CASRARTGGIAETQYF
>TRBJ2-1|15|TRBV6-6
CASSTLAGVLHEQFF
>TRBJ2-3|18|TRBV15
CATSREETSGIPTDTQYF
>TRBJ2-7|14|TRBV28
CASSMTGFAYEQYF
>TRBJ1-2|11|TRBV11-2
CASSNHGGYTF
>TRBJ2-3|15|TRBV21-1
CASRTYQCCTDTQYF
>TRBJ2-1|16|TRBV4-3
CASSQEVLLAINEQFF
>TRBJ2-5|15|TRBV14
CASSQGSGSTETQYF
>TRBJ2-7|13|TRBV25-1
CASNDRGTYEQYF
>TRBJ2-5|14|TRBV5-1
CASSPGGVLETQYF
>TRBJ2-1|15|TRBV7-2
CASSLSRFPYNEQFF
>TRBJ2-3|11|TRBV7-9
CASSPADTQYF
>TRBJ2-3|16|TRBV11-2
CATTPPGLAATDTQYF
>TRBJ2-7|13|TRBV29-1
CSVVPVSSYEQYF
>TRBJ2-7|13|TRBV27
CASGRTGRYEQYF
>TRBJ2-1|17|TRBV15
CATSRLVAGDLLDEQFF
>TRBJ2-2|15|TRBV7-3
CASSSQQGHTGELFF
>TRBJ2-1|16|TRBV15
CATSTTGLAGGIGQFF
>TRBJ2-7|15|TRBV19
CASSIAEGEAYEQYF
>TRBJ2-7|12|TRBV19
CATAEAGYEQYF
>TRBJ2-1|15|TRBV2
CASDPRGSSYNEQFF
>TRBJ2-7|15|TRBV7-8
CASSFRREGPYEQYF
>TRBJ1-1|13|TRBV28
CASSPFRGTEAFF
>TRBJ2-1|15|TRBV2
CASSEDRGNSHEQFF
>TRBJ2-5|14|TRBV6-1
CASSEGLARETQYF
>TRBJ2-3|17|TRBV10-3
CAISDLSGERGTDTQYF
>TRBJ1-1|12|TRBV7-9
CASSPVNTEAFF